This TCR beta chain stems from a study of CD8 T cell repertoires and HIV-1 epitope variants. Some clones are missing from TCRdb's copy, which holds only in-frame ones; the method was immunoSEQ multiplex PCR. Of about 4,800 clones in the sample, 60% to 70% were seen once. Concerning this clone itself: The antigen is unknown.

CDR1 MNHEY and CDR2 SMNVEV come from the germline V gene (reference sequence). Trimming shortened V by 0 bases and J by 3 bases, and 15 bases separated the two germline ends. The CDR3 extends over 16 amino acids. Material for sequencing was cultured CD8+ T cells derived from PBMCs. The V and J genes are TRBV27 and TRBJ2-7; TRBD1 is a possible D gene (6 bases). The sequence derives from a male donor with HIV. This CDR3 is CASSLSGWGRNYEQYF. CDR3 nucleotides: TGTGCCAGCAGTTTATCGGGTTGGGGGCGCAACTACGAGCAGTACTTC.